The T cell receptor beta chain under discussion was sequenced for a study of shared clonotypes between healthy human individuals. Study-wide results and limits: Sampling was confined to blood; repertoires within tissues likely differ.

The germline V gene has CDR1 MDHEN and CDR2 SYDVKM. V lost 3 bases and J lost 5, with 11 bases in between. The CDR3 has 14 residues. Authors' processing steps: ImmunoSEQ gave junction-only sequences without quality scores, so filtering differed. Assay: immunoSEQ multiplex PCR; the TCRdb copy retains only in-frame clones and omits some. V and J calls plus clone size are reproduced from that table; the DNA served to infer D and trimming. Of fewer than 400,000 clones in the sample, roughly 70% were seen once. As to this clone: Its target is not known.

This receptor was identified in a man younger than 40 in good health. Sequencing was done on a sample of memory CD4+ T cells sorted from blood. Subset noted: CD45RA-negative fraction. The chain carries TRBV28 and TRBJ1-5; D gene uncertain. CDR3 residues: CASSFWGSYQPQHF. The CDR3 nucleotides read TGTGCCAGCAGTTTTTGGGGAAGTTATCAGCCCCAGCATTTT.